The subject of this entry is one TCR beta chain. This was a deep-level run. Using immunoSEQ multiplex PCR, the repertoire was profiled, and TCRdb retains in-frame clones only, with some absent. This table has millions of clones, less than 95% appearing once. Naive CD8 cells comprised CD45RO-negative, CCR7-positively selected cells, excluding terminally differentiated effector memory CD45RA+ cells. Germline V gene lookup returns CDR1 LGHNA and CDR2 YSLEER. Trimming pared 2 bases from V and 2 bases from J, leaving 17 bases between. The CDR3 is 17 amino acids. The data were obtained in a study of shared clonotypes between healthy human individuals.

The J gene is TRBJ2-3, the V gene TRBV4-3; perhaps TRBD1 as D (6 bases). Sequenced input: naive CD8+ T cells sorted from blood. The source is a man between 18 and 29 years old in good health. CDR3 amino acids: CASSQQGIGFDTDTQYF. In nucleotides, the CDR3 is TGCGCCAGCAGCCAACAGGGGATAGGATTTGACACAGATACGCAGTATTTT.